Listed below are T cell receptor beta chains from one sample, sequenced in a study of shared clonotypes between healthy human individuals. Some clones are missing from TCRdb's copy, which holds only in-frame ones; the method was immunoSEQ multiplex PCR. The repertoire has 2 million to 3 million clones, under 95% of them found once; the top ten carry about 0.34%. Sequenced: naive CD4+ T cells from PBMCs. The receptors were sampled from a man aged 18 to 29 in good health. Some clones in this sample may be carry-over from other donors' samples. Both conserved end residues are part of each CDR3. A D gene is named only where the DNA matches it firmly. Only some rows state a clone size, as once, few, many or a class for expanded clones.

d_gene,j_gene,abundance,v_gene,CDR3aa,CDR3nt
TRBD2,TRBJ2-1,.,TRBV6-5,CASSYTGGTHEQFF,TGTGCCAGCAGTTACACGGGAGGCACCCATGAGCAGTTCTTC
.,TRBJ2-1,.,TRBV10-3,CAISVTGAGNNEQFF,TGTGCCATCAGTGTGACGGGAGCTGGGAACAATGAGCAGTTCTTC
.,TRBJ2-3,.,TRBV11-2,CASSLVARGTDTQYF,TGTGCCAGCAGCTTAGTTGCGAGGGGCACAGATACGCAGTATTTT
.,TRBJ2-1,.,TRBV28,CASRLGADNEQFF,TGTGCCAGCAGACTAGGGGCAGACAATGAGCAGTTCTTC
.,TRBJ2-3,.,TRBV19,CASSSPGEAREDTQYF,TGTGCCAGTAGTTCCCCGGGGGAGGCACGGGAAGATACGCAGTATTTT
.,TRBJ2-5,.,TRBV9,CASSPQGGETQYF,TGTGCCAGCAGCCCGCAGGGGGGTGAGACCCAGTACTTC
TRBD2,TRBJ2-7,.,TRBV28,CASTTGGLAGYEQYF,TGTGCCAGCACCACGGGGGGGCTAGCGGGCTACGAGCAGTACTTC
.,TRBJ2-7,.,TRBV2,CASRWTAPYEQYF,TGTGCCAGCAGGTGGACAGCTCCTTACGAGCAGTACTTC
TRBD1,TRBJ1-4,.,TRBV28,CASSLGQKATNEKLFF,TGTGCCAGCAGTTTGGGACAGAAAGCAACTAATGAAAAACTGTTTTTT
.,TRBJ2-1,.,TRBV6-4,CASSDSAFTYNEQFF,TGTGCCAGCAGTGACTCGGCGTTCACCTACAATGAGCAGTTCTTC
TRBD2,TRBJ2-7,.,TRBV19,CASLAGGPTDEQYF,TGTGCCAGTTTAGCGGGAGGACCCACGGACGAGCAGTACTTC
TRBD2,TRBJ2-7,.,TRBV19,CASSIGAGGPYEQYF,TGTGCCAGTAGTATAGGAGCGGGAGGGCCTTACGAGCAGTACTTC
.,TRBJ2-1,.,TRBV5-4,CASSLGGGASYNEQFF,TGTGCCAGCAGCTTGGGGGGGGGCGCAAGTTACAATGAGCAGTTCTTC
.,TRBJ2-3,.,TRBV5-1,CASSLRRLQDPDTQYF,TGCGCCAGCAGCTTGAGGAGACTCCAAGATCCAGATACGCAGTATTTT
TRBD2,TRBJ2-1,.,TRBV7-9,CASSKLAGPNNEQFF,TGTGCCAGCAGCAAACTAGCGGGACCCAACAATGAGCAGTTCTTC
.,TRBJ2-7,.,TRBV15,CATSREQDRLYEQYF,TGTGCCACCAGCAGGGAGCAGGACAGACTTTACGAGCAGTACTTC
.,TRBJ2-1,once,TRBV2,CASSFERVDNEQFF,TGTGCCAGCAGTTTCGAGCGGGTCGACAATGAGCAGTTCTTC
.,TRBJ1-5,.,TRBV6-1,CASSLGINQPQHF,TGTGCCAGCAGTCTGGGAATCAATCAGCCCCAGCATTTT
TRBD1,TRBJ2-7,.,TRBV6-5,CASSTDRVYEQYF,TGTGCCAGCAGTACAGACAGGGTCTACGAGCAGTACTTC
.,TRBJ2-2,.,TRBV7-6,CASSPQGTGELFF,TGTGCCAGCAGCCCCCAGGGCACCGGGGAGCTGTTTTTT
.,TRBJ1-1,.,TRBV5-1,CASSPGPLNTEAFF,TGCGCCAGCAGCCCCGGACCGTTGAACACTGAAGCTTTCTTT
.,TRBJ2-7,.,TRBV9,CASSQDASFSYEQYF,TGTGCCAGCAGTCAGGACGCTAGCTTCTCCTACGAGCAGTACTTC
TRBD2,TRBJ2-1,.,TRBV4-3,CASSQDLLALSYNEQFF,TGCGCCAGCAGCCAAGATCTACTAGCGCTTTCCTACAATGAGCAGTTCTTC
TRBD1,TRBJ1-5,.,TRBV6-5,CASSPGGYSNQPQHF,TGTGCCAGCAGTCCAGGGGGGTATAGCAATCAGCCCCAGCATTTT
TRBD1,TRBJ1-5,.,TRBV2,CASRRGQSNQPQHF,TGTGCCAGCAGGAGGGGACAGAGCAATCAGCCCCAGCATTTT
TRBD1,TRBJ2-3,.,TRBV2,CASKRDRGPDTQYF,TGTGCCAGCAAGCGGGACAGGGGGCCAGATACGCAGTATTTT
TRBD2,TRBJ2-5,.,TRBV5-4,CASRLAGGPRETQYF,TGTGCCAGCAGACTAGCGGGAGGGCCCCGAGAGACCCAGTACTTC
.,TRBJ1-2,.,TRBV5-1,CASSSSYSATGSNYGYTF,TGCGCCAGCAGCTCGTCCTACTCGGCCACAGGTTCTAACTATGGCTACACCTTC
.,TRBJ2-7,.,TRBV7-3,CASTLRGGSPIYEQYF,TGTGCCAGCACCCTAAGGGGGGGGTCCCCGATCTACGAGCAGTACTTC
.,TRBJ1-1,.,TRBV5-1,CASSATGSPTATEAFF,TGCGCCAGCAGCGCTACAGGGTCCCCCACCGCCACTGAAGCTTTCTTT
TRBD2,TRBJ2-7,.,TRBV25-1,CASSVAGGGYEQYF,TGTGCCAGCAGTGTAGCGGGAGGGGGCTACGAGCAGTACTTC
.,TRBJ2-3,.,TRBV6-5,CASSSRDGADTQYF,TGTGCCAGCAGTTCCCGGGACGGAGCAGATACGCAGTATTTT
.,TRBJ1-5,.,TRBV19,CASSIQGRSISNQPQHF,TGTGCCAGTAGTATACAGGGTAGGTCCATTAGCAATCAGCCCCAGCATTTT
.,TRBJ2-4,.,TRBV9,CASSPSEGNIQYF,TGTGCCAGCAGCCCCAGCGAGGGAAACATTCAGTACTTC
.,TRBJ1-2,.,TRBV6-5,CASSLGGAGYTF,TGTGCCAGCAGTTTAGGTGGAGCTGGCTACACCTTC
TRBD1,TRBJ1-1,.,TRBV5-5,CASGQPGQPEAFF,TGTGCCAGCGGACAACCGGGACAGCCTGAAGCTTTCTTT